This T cell receptor (beta chain) is from a study of CD8+ T cells in alopecia areata. About the study: Treated patients were given oral tofacitinib, which was dosed at 5 to 10 mg twice daily. Study-wide results and caveats: It was less clear whether patients shared TCRs than it was in mice, possibly because of HLA. The study found higher clonality in lesional than normal scalp, especially in alopecia totalis/universalis.

The CDR3 consists of 15 residues. V lost 3 bases, J lost 5 bases, and 17 bases lay in between. The germline gives CDR1 SGHTA, CDR2 FQGNSA. cDNA reverse transcribed from extracted RNA served as the sequencing template. Assay used: immunoSEQ multiplex PCR; TCRdb lists only in-frame clones, some missing. Here the sample spans about 98,000 clones, nearly 45% being singletons. In regard to this clone: Its specificity is unknown.

The clonotype was recovered from a human donor with alopecia areata. Sequencing was performed on CD4+ T cells sorted from blood. The chain recombines TRBV7-2 with TRBJ2-7; tentatively, D is TRBD2 (6 bases). As DNA, the CDR3 is TGTGCCAGCAGCTTTGCCGGGGGTGCATGGAACGAGCAGTACTTC. Protein sequence: CASSFAGGAWNEQYF. Together with reference TRBV7-2 and TRBJ2-7, the CDR3 gives the full variable domain: GAGVSQSPSNKVTEKGKDVELRCDPISGHTALYWYRQSLGQGLEFLIYFQGNSAPDKSGLPSDRFSAERTGGSVSTLTIQRTQQEDSAVYLCASSFAGGAWNEQYFGPGTRLTVT.